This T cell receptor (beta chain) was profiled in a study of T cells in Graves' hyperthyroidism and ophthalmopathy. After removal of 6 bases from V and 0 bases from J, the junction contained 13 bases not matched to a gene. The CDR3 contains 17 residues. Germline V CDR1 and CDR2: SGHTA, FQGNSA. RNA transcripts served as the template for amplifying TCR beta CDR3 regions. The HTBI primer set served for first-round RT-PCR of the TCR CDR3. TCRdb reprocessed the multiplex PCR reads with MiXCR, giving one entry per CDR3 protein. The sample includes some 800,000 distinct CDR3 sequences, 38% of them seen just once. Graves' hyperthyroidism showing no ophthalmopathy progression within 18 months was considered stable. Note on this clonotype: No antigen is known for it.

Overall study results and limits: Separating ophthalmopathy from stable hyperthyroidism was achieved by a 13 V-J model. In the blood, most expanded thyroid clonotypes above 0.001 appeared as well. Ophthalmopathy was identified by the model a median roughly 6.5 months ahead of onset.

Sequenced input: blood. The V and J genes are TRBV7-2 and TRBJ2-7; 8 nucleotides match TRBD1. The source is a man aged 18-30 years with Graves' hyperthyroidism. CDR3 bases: TGTGCCAGCAGTTACAATCAGGGGGCGCCGAGCTCCTACGAGCAGTACTTC. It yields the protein CASSYNQGAPSSYEQYF.